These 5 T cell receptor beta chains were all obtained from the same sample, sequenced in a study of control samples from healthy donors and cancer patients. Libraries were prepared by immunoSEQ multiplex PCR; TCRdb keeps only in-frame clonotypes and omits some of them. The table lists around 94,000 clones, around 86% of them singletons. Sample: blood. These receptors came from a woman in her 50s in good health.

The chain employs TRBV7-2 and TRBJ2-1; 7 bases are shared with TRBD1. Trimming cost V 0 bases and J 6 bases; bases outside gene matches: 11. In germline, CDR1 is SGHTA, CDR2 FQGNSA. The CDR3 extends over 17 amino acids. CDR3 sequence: CASSLAKGQGVANEQFF. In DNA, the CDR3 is TGTGCCAGCAGCTTAGCGAAGGGGCAGGGGGTCGCCAATGAGCAGTTCTTC.

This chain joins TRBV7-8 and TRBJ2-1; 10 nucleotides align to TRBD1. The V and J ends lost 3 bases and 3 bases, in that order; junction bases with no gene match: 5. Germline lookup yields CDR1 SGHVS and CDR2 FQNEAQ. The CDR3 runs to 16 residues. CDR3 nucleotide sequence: TGTGCCAGCAGCTTGGACGGGACAGGGGTCTACAATGAGCAGTTCTTC. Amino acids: CASSLDGTGVYNEQFF.

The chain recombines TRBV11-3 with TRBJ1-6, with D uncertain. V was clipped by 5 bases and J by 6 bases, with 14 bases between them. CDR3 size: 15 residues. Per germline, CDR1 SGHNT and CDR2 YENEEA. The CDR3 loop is CASSHGGRANSPLHF. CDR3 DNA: TGTGCCAGCAGCCACGGTGGCAGAGCTAATTCACCCCTCCACTTT.

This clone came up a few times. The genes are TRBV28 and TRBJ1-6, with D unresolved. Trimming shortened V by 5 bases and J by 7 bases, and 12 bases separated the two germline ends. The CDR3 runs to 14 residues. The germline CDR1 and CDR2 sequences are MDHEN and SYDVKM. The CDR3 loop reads CASSPQVGNSPLHF. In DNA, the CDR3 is TGTGCCAGCAGTCCTCAGGTGGGGAATTCACCCCTCCACTTT.

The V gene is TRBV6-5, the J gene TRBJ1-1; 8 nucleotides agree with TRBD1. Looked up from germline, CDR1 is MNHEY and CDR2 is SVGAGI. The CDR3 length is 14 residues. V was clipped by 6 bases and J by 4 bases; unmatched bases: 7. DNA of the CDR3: TGTGCCAGCAGACAAAAAACAGGGGGCACTGAAGCTTTCTTT. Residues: CASRQKTGGTEAFF.